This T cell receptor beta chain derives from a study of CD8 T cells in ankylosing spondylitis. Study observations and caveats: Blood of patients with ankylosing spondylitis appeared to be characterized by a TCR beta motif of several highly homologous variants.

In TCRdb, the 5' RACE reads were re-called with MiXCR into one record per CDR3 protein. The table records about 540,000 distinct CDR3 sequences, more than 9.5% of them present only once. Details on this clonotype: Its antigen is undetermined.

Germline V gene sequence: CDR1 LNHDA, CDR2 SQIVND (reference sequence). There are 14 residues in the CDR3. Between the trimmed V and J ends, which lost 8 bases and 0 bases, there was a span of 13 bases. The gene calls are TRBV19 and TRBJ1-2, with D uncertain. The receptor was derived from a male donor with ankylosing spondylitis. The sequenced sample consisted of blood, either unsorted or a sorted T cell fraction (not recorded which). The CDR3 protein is CASHDERTNYGYTF. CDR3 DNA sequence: TGTGCCAGTCATGACGAGCGGACTAACTATGGCTACACCTTC.